The TCR beta chain described here comes from a study of T cell repertoires in aging, cancer and after chemotherapy. In the study overall: The whole study produced a dataset of roughly 8.8 million TCR reads.

Rearranged V-D-J TRB sequences were amplified with a mixed TRB-A/B primer pool. Each CDR3 protein is one row after TCRdb ran MiXCR on the multiplex PCR reads. The profile covers some 3,500 distinct CDR3 sequences, with around 26% appearing a single time and 4% to 4.5% taken by the ten largest. The V and J ends lost 5 bases and 4 bases, in that order; junction bases with no gene match: 7. The CDR3 totals 14 residues. Germline V gene sequence: CDR1 DFQATT, CDR2 SNEGSKA (reference sequence). The study's findings and limits: The repertoire data cannot show anything about immunological memory following chemotherapy. In cancer patients, declining TCR diversity with age involved lost richness and lost evenness.

The template was genomic DNA from peripheral blood, not RNA. This clonotype occurred a few times. Its antigen remains unknown. The chain employs TRBV20-1 and TRBJ2-1, with TRBD2 matching over 8 bases. Sequenced input: blood. This receptor was obtained from a human donor with a solid tumor. CDR3 sequence (DNA): TGCAGTGCTTCTCGACTAGCGCTTTACAATGAGCAGTTCTTC. Its protein is CSASRLALYNEQFF.